This T cell receptor (beta chain) was captured by sequencing in a study of untreated major depressive disorder. Clones were sequenced by immunoSEQ multiplex PCR, and TCRdb holds only the in-frame ones, with some missing. The sample gives approximately 20,000 clones, under 95% of which show up once; 0.55% to 0.75% is in the top ten. The CDR3 has 12 residues. Deletions cut 2 bases from V and 4 bases from J, with 7 bases between. The germline V gene encodes CDR1 SGHNT and CDR2 YYREEE (reference sequence). In regard to this clone: What it binds is unknown.

Around 30 ml of blood was drawn into EDTA tubes. Whole-study findings and limits: Depressed patients' CD4+ T cells carried increased TRBV05-01 (Vbeta 5.1) usage versus control CD4+ T cells.

The receptor was isolated from a woman aged 40 to 50 with major depressive disorder. This chain connects TRBV5-4 to TRBJ2-7; no definite D call. The sequencing sample was made of CD4+ T cells from PBMCs. CDR3 in amino acids: CASSFWGYEQYF. In DNA, the CDR3 is TGTGCCAGCAGCTTTTGGGGATACGAGCAGTACTTC.